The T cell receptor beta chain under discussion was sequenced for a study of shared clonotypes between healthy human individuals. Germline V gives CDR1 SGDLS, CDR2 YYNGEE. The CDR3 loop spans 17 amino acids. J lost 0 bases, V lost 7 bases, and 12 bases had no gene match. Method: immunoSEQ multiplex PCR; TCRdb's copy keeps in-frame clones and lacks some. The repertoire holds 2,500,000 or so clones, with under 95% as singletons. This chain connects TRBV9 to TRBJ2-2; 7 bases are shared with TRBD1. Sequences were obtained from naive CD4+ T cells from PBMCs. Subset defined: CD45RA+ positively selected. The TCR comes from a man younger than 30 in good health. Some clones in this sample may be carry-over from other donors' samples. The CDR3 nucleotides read TGTGCCAGCTCCCGAAGGGGGACAGTGGCGAACACCGGGGAGCTGTTTTTT. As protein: CASSRRGTVANTGELFF.